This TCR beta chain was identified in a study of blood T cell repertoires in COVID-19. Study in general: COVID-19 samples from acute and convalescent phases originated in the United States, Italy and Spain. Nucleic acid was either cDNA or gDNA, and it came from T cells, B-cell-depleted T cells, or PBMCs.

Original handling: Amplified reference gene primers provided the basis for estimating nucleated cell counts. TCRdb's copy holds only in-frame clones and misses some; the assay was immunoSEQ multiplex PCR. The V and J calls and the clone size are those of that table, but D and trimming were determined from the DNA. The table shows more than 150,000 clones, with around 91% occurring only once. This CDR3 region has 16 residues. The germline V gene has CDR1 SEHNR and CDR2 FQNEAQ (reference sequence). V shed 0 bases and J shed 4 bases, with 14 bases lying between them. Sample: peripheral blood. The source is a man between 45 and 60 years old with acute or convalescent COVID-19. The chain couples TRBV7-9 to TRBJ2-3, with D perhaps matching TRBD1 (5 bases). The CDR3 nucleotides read TGTGCCAGCAGCTTAGCGCAGGGCCCCTCCCCAGATACGCAGTATTTT. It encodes CASSLAQGPSPDTQYF.